This T cell receptor beta chain was recorded in a study of human T cells and chemical hapten exposure. This clonotype was picked up many times. The time point denotes: pre-sensitization, week 0. Treatment described: therapeutic diphenylcyclopropenone sensitization with weekly scalp DPC. The CDR3 loop spans 10 amino acids. Trimming left V 5 bases short and J 5 bases short, with 5 bases between. CDR1 DFQATT and CDR2 SNEGSKA come from the germline V gene (reference sequence). TCRdb called the RACE reads again in MiXCR, with one record for every CDR3 protein. In the table there are about 380,000 distinct CDR3 sequences, about 5.1% of which are singletons.

The origin of this receptor is a woman between 50 and 59 years old with alopecia areata. Some clones in this sample may be carry-over from other donors' samples. The sample here was whole blood, taken in connection with sensitization to the hapten diphenylcyclopropenone (DPC). The V call is TRBV20-1, the J call TRBJ2-3; unclear D gene. The CDR3 nucleotides are TGCAGTGCTCTTGGAGATACGCAGTATTTT. Protein sequence: CSALGDTQYF.